This entry lists 28 T cell receptor beta chains sequenced from one sample in a study of technical replicates of blood from a few donors. Sequencing used immunoSEQ multiplex PCR; TCRdb keeps in-frame clones, though not all of them. The table shows roughly 15,000 clones, with approximately 84% occurring only once. Material: PBMCs. Receptor source: a human donor in good health.

The chain links TRBV6-5 to TRBJ1-1; a weak D match, TRBD1 (6 bases). CDR3 length equals 13 residues. V lost 10 bases and J 4 bases, leaving 16 bases between the germline ends. Germline CDR1 reads MNHEY; CDR2 reads SVGAGI. The CDR3 protein is CATSQGQSTEAFF. Written as DNA, the CDR3 is TGTGCCACCTCTCAGGGGCAGAGCACTGAAGCTTTCTTT.

This sequence joins TRBV27 and TRBJ2-7, with D possibly matching TRBD2 (6 bases). Trimming pared 4 bases from V and 3 bases from J, leaving 19 bases between. The CDR3 has 16 amino acids. Germline V gene lookup returns CDR1 MNHEY and CDR2 SMNVEV (reference sequence). In DNA form, the CDR3 reads TGTGCCAGCAGTTCCCTTGTTAGCGGACAAATCTACGAGCAGTACTTC. Protein product: CASSSLVSGQIYEQYF.

J is TRBJ2-3 and V is TRBV6-1, with 10 nucleotides matching TRBD2. Germline V gene sequence: CDR1 MNHNS, CDR2 SASEGT. This CDR3 comprises 16 residues. With 0 bases clipped from V and 1 base from J, the junction kept 1 base outside the gene matches. In DNA, the CDR3 is TGTGCCAGCAGTGAAGCGCTAGCGGGAGGCACAGATACGCAGTATTTT. This codes for CASSEALAGGTDTQYF.

This clone has only one observation. V gene TRBV5-1 combines with J gene TRBJ2-5; TRBD2 might be the D (5 bases). V shed 4 bases and J shed 3 bases, with 25 bases lying between them. Per the germline V gene, CDR1 is SGHRS and CDR2 is YFSETQ. The CDR3 has 18 residues. DNA of the CDR3: TGCGCCAGCAGCCCGAAACGAGGACGGAAGAGCGGAGAAGAGACCCAGTACTTC. Its protein product is CASSPKRGRKSGEETQYF.

The V gene is TRBV5-1, the J gene TRBJ2-2, with D tentatively TRBD1 (6 bases). The V end lost 4 bases, the J end lost 4 bases, and 17 bases lay between the germline ends. The CDR3 spans 16 residues. CDR1 is SGHRS, CDR2 YFSETQ, per germline. CDR3 region: CASSPPSRGGTGELFF. The CDR3 DNA reads TGCGCCAGCAGCCCACCCTCTAGAGGGGGCACCGGGGAGCTGTTTTTT. Full variable domain (missing parts from reference TRBV5-1 and TRBJ2-2): KAGVTQTPRYLIKTRGQQVTLSCSPISGHRSVSWYQQTPGQGLQFLFEYFSETQRNKGNFPGRFSGRQFSNSRSEMNVSTLELGDSALYLCASSPPSRGGTGELFFGEGSRLTVL.

The chain joins TRBV19 to TRBJ2-1; D possibly corresponds to TRBD2 (7 bases). The CDR3 consists of 15 residues. Between the trimmed V and J ends, which lost 3 bases and 9 bases, there was a span of 18 bases. Germline CDR1 LNHDA, CDR2 SQIVND (reference sequence). CDR3 amino acids: CASSISGDYAGEQFF. The CDR3 region has the DNA TGTGCCAGTAGTATCTCAGGGGACTACGCAGGTGAGCAGTTCTTC. Using reference TRBV19 and TRBJ2-1 for the parts outside the CDR3, the full variable domain is DGGITQSPKYLFRKEGQNVTLSCEQNLNHDAMYWYRQDPGQGLRLIYYSQIVNDFQKGDIAEGYSVSREKKESFPLTVTSAQKNPTAFYLCASSISGDYAGEQFFGPGTRLTVL.

The V call is TRBV28, the J call TRBJ2-6; tentatively, D is TRBD1 (5 bases). Germline-derived CDR1 and CDR2 are MDHEN and SYDVKM. V dropped 5 bases and J dropped 0 bases, with 17 bases sitting between them. This CDR3 contains 18 residues. CDR3 in amino acids: CASSPDPQDYSGANVLTF. CDR3 sequence (DNA): TGTGCCAGCAGTCCTGACCCACAGGATTACTCTGGGGCCAACGTCCTGACTTTC.

The V gene is TRBV18, the J gene TRBJ2-7; D possibly corresponds to TRBD1 (7 bases). V dropped 3 bases and J dropped 3 bases, with 12 bases sitting between them. Germline loops: CDR1 KGHSH, CDR2 LQKENI. CDR3 length: 14 residues. The CDR3 sequence: CASSPSQGGYEQYF. In DNA, the CDR3 is TGTGCCAGCTCACCCTCCCAGGGGGGCTACGAGCAGTACTTC.

The CDR3 sequence is CASTGRWGTEAFF. CDR3 DNA sequence: TGTGCCAGCACCGGGAGGTGGGGCACTGAAGCTTTCTTT. This chain joins TRBV5-8 and TRBJ1-1; D is unresolved. CDR3 size: 13 residues. The V end lost 6 bases, the J end lost 4 bases, and 13 bases lay between the germline ends. CDR1 SGHTS and CDR2 YDEGEE come from the germline V gene. The full variable domain, in which reference TRBV5-8 and TRBJ1-1 provide the parts outside the CDR3, is EAGVTQSPTHLIKTRGQQATLRCSPISGHTSVYWYQQALGLGLQFLLWYDEGEERNRGNFPPRFSGRQFPNYSSELNVNALELEDSALYLCASTGRWGTEAFFGQGTRLTVV.

The rearrangement joins TRBV5-6 to TRBJ2-1; D might be TRBD2 (5 bases). V lost 2 bases, J lost 4 bases, and 7 bases lay in between. Per germline, CDR1 SGHDT and CDR2 YYEEEE. The length of the CDR3 is 13 residues. The chain's CDR3 is CASSLGGYNEQFF. The CDR3 nucleotides are TGTGCCAGCAGCTTAGGCGGGTACAATGAGCAGTTCTTC.

The J gene is TRBJ2-7, the V gene TRBV9; TRBD2 agrees at 7 bases. The CDR3 runs 17 residues. Trimming cost V 0 bases and J 7 bases; bases outside gene matches: 16. CDR1 is SGDLS and CDR2 is YYNGEE in the germline V gene. The CDR3 protein is CASSVEGGTARRQEQYF. CDR3 coding DNA: TGTGCCAGCAGCGTAGAGGGAGGGACGGCCCGCCGCCAGGAGCAGTACTTC. Complete variable domain (other parts from reference TRBV9 and TRBJ2-7): DSGVTQTPKHLITATGQRVTLRCSPRSGDLSVYWYQQSLDQGLQFLIQYYNGEERAKGNILERFSAQQFPDLHSELNLSSLELGDSALYFCASSVEGGTARRQEQYFGPGTRLTVT.

This chain joins TRBV7-8 and TRBJ2-5; possible D gene TRBD1, 5 bases. Germline V gene lookup returns CDR1 SGHVS and CDR2 FQNEAQ. This CDR3 is built from 14 residues. Trimming cost V 2 bases and J 5 bases, with 12 bases left between them. In DNA, the CDR3 is TGTGCCAGCAGCTTAATTCCAGGGCATGAGACCCAGTACTTC. Encoded protein: CASSLIPGHETQYF.

This clone has only a few counts. The rearrangement links TRBV7-9 to TRBJ1-2, with 9 bases aligning to TRBD1. The CDR3 covers 14 residues. The germline gives CDR1 SEHNR, CDR2 FQNEAQ (reference sequence). V was clipped by 2 bases and J by 6 bases; unmatched bases: 4. DNA for the CDR3: TGTGCCAGCAGCTTACGGACAGGGGTGGATGGCTACACCTTC. As protein: CASSLRTGVDGYTF.

The chain couples TRBV5-4 to TRBJ2-3, with TRBD2 matching over 8 bases. In germline, CDR1 is SGHNT, CDR2 YYREEE (reference sequence). V dropped 4 bases and J dropped 4; count of bases not matched to a gene: 8. This CDR3 is built from 15 residues. CDR3 protein: CASSPFSSGSDTQYF. The CDR3 bases are TGTGCCAGCAGCCCCTTTTCTAGCGGGTCAGATACGCAGTATTTT.

The chain combines TRBV7-2 with TRBJ1-4; 11 bases align to TRBD1. This CDR3 region has 17 residues. Looked up from germline, CDR1 is SGHTA and CDR2 is FQGNSA. Trimming removed 4 bases from V and 6 bases from J; junction bases left unmatched: 10. CDR3 residues: CASSSVGTGGLDEKLFF. The DNA of the CDR3 is TGTGCCAGCAGCTCAGTCGGGACAGGGGGATTGGATGAAAAACTGTTTTTT.

This chain links TRBV7-8 with TRBJ2-1, with 10 bases lining up with TRBD2. This CDR3 contains 15 residues. The germline V gene has CDR1 SGHVS and CDR2 FQNEAQ. The V gene end was trimmed by 5 bases and the J gene end by 0 bases; junction bases not matched to a gene: 1. CDR3 sequence: CASSPSGSSYNEQFF. In DNA, the CDR3 is TGTGCCAGCAGCCCTAGCGGGAGCTCCTACAATGAGCAGTTCTTC. Drawing the rest from reference TRBV7-8 and TRBJ2-1, the complete variable domain is GAGVSQSPRYKVAKRGQDVALRCDPISGHVSLFWYQQALGQGPEFLTYFQNEAQLDKSGLPSDRFFAERPEGSVSTLKIQRTQQEDSAVYLCASSPSGSSYNEQFFGPGTRLTVL.

V and J are TRBV6-5 and TRBJ2-5; D is ambiguous. Germline CDR1 reads MNHEY; CDR2 reads SVGAGI. The CDR3 runs 13 residues. The V gene lost 0 bases and the J gene lost 7 bases, with 9 bases spanning the gap. As DNA, the CDR3 is TGTGCCAGCAGTTACTCGACTGATGGGACCCAGTACTTC. It translates to CASSYSTDGTQYF.

The gene calls are TRBV10-2 and TRBJ1-1, with D hard to call. Trimming left V 2 bases short and J 5 bases short, with 12 bases between. The germline V gene has CDR1 WSHSY and CDR2 SAAADI. This CDR3 has 14 amino acids. As DNA, the CDR3 is TGCGCCAGCAGTGAGGCTTGGAGTAGGACTGAAGCTTTCTTT. Amino acids: CASSEAWSRTEAFF.

The rearrangement uses TRBV5-1 and TRBJ2-1, with a tentative D call TRBD2 (6 bases). With 5 bases removed from V and 6 bases from J, the gap between germline ends came to 18 bases. CDR3 length: 15 amino acids. Germline V gene sequence: CDR1 SGHRS, CDR2 YFSETQ. This CDR3 is CASRLSGTAGNEQFF. DNA of the CDR3: TGCGCCAGCAGGCTTTCCGGGACTGCGGGCAATGAGCAGTTCTTC.

The DNA of the CDR3 is TGTGCCAGCTCAGATAGCGGGAGGGATGAGCAGTTCTTC. It translates to CASSDSGRDEQFF. The rearrangement uses TRBV18 and TRBJ2-1, with 11 nucleotides matching TRBD2. CDR1 and CDR2 from the germline V gene are KGHSH and LQKENI. V lost 5 bases, J lost 8 bases, and 2 bases stayed unmatched. This CDR3 contains 13 residues.

The chain recombines TRBV28 with TRBJ1-2, with 9 bases fitting TRBD1. The CDR3 extends over 12 amino acids. The V segment lost 6 bases and the J segment 10 bases; nucleotides outside the gene matches: 6. Germline values: CDR1 MDHEN, CDR2 SYDVKM. CDR3 loop: CASRIRDRAYTF. As DNA, the CDR3 is TGTGCCAGCAGGATTAGGGACAGGGCCTACACCTTC.

This chain uses TRBV19 with TRBJ1-2; D not resolved. V lost 6 bases and J 0 bases, leaving 8 bases between the germline ends. Per the germline V gene, CDR1 is LNHDA and CDR2 is SQIVND (reference sequence). This CDR3 is built from 13 residues. CDR3 residues: CASSLTTNYGYTF. The DNA of the CDR3 is TGTGCCAGTAGCCTTACAACTAACTATGGCTACACCTTC.

The V gene is TRBV7-3, the J gene TRBJ2-7, with a tentative D call TRBD2 (5 bases). Germline CDR1 and CDR2: SGHTA and FQGTGA. Trimming shortened V by 2 bases and J by 2 bases, and 13 bases separated the two germline ends. There are 15 residues in the CDR3. The CDR3 sequence is CASSLGPIGAYEQYF. The CDR3, as DNA: TGTGCCAGCAGCTTAGGACCAATCGGGGCCTACGAGCAGTACTTC.

This clone has a handful of counts. This sequence joins TRBV12-5 and TRBJ2-7; 7 bases align to TRBD1. V lost 10 bases, J lost 5 bases, and 11 bases stayed unmatched. This CDR3 contains 13 residues. The germline gives CDR1 LGHNT, CDR2 FRNRAP. CDR3: CATRRDRHNEQYF. The CDR3 coding sequence is TGTGCTACCCGTAGGGACAGACATAACGAGCAGTACTTC.

V usage is TRBV30 and J usage is TRBJ2-7, with TRBD1 matching 8 bases. The CDR3 spans 13 residues. The germline V gene has CDR1 GTSNPN and CDR2 SVGIG (reference sequence). The junction had 1 base not matched to a gene; V was cut back by 0 bases and J by 3 bases. CDR3 amino acids: CAWSVGQGYEQYF. CDR3 sequence (DNA): TGTGCCTGGAGTGTAGGACAGGGCTACGAGCAGTACTTC. Full variable domain (missing parts from reference TRBV30 and TRBJ2-7): SQTIHQWPATLVQPVGSPLSLECTVEGTSNPNLYWYRQAAGRGLQLLFYSVGIGQISSEVPQNLSASRPQDRQFILSSKKLLLSDSGFYLCAWSVGQGYEQYFGPGTRLTVT.

The V call is TRBV5-6, the J call TRBJ2-2, with TRBD1 as a possible D gene (5 bases). Looked up from germline, CDR1 is SGHDT and CDR2 is YYEEEE. The CDR3 sequence is 16 residues long. V lost 2 bases and J 1 base, leaving 12 bases between the germline ends. CDR3 residues: CASSFGPGMNTGELFF. In nucleotides, the CDR3 is TGTGCCAGCAGCTTTGGGCCAGGGATGAACACCGGGGAGCTGTTTTTT.

The chain couples TRBV11-1 to TRBJ2-1; 14 bases are shared with TRBD2. The germline V gene encodes CDR1 SGHAT and CDR2 FQDESV (reference sequence). With 2 bases clipped from V and 13 bases from J, the junction kept 10 bases outside the gene matches. The CDR3 has 16 residues. The CDR3 region has the DNA TGTGCCAGCAGCTTACCTCGACTAGCGGGAGGGGTCGCCCAGTTCTTC. Translated: CASSLPRLAGGVAQFF.

The J gene is TRBJ1-5, the V gene TRBV14, with unresolved D. This CDR3 spans 19 amino acids. Trimming cost V 3 bases and J 0 bases, with 21 bases left between them. The germline V gene encodes CDR1 SGHDN and CDR2 FVKESK. The CDR3, as DNA: TGTGCCAGCAGCCAGGCCGGACTGCGGCGAGTAGATAGCAATCAGCCCCAGCATTTT. Its protein product is CASSQAGLRRVDSNQPQHF.